A single sample gave rise to the 13 T cell receptor beta chains below, sequenced in a study of OX40 agonist ivuxolimab in advanced cancers. Here immunoSEQ multiplex PCR was the method, and the copy in TCRdb shows in-frame clones only, minus some. The sample lists tens of thousands of clones, roughly 91% seen once, with 13% to 15% in the top ten. Sequencing used CD4+ or CD8+ T cells sorted from blood, obtained in a trial of the OX40 agonist ivuxolimab. Source of these receptors: an adult with an advanced solid tumor such as melanoma, head and neck, liver or kidney cancer.

The chain is built from TRBV15 and TRBJ2-7; the match to TRBD1 covers 10 bases. The J segment lost 0 bases and the V segment lost 5 bases, leaving 4 bases of the junction unmatched. The CDR3 totals 15 residues. Germline V gene sequence: CDR1 LNHNV, CDR2 YYDKDF (reference sequence). The CDR3, as DNA: TGTGCCACCAGCGGCGGGACAGGGGTCTCCTACGAGCAGTACTTC. It codes for CATSGGTGVSYEQYF. The full variable domain, rest sourced from reference TRBV15 and TRBJ2-7, is DAMVIQNPRYQVTQFGKPVTLSCSQTLNHNVMYWYQQKSSQAPKLLFHYYDKDFNNEADTPDNFQSRRPNTSFCFLDIRSPGLGDTAMYLCATSGGTGVSYEQYFGPGTRLTVT.

The gene calls are TRBV11-2 and TRBJ1-2; D possibly corresponds to TRBD1 (6 bases). V lost 4 bases, J lost 7 bases, and 16 bases lay in between. CDR3 size: 14 residues. Germline lookup yields CDR1 SGHAT and CDR2 FQNNGV. The CDR3 spells CASSYLAGVGGYTF. CDR3 DNA: TGTGCCAGCAGCTACCTCGCAGGGGTCGGTGGCTACACCTTC.

J is TRBJ2-7 and V is TRBV18, with 10 bases aligning to TRBD1. V trimming: 4 bases; J trimming: 2 bases; junction bases outside the gene matches: 5. The germline V gene has CDR1 KGHSH and CDR2 LQKENI. This CDR3 contains 15 residues. The CDR3 is CASSHPGQGTYEQYF. The CDR3 region has the DNA TGTGCCAGCTCACACCCGGGACAGGGGACCTACGAGCAGTACTTC.

The CDR3 spells CACGPTSGRIYNEQFF. The CDR3 DNA follows: TGTGCCTGCGGGCCGACTAGCGGGAGGATCTACAATGAGCAGTTCTTC. The chain links TRBV7-2 to TRBJ2-1, with TRBD2 matching 13 bases. Germline lookup yields CDR1 SGHTA and CDR2 FQGNSA. The trim removed 11 bases at V and 3 bases at J, leaving 10 bases unmatched. The CDR3 runs 16 residues.

V usage is TRBV7-3 and J usage is TRBJ2-3, with 7 positions matching TRBD2. CDR3 length: 16 residues. In germline, CDR1 is SGHTA, CDR2 FQGTGA. V was pared by 2 bases and J by 0 bases, with 5 bases of the junction left unmatched. CDR3 protein: CASSLGVGGSTDTQYF. CDR3 nucleotides: TGTGCCAGCAGCTTAGGTGTGGGAGGGAGCACAGATACGCAGTATTTT. Looking up the rest from reference TRBV7-3 and TRBJ2-3 gives the full variable domain: GAGVSQTPSNKVTEKGKYVELRCDPISGHTALYWYRQSLGQGPEFLIYFQGTGAADDSGLPNDRFFAVRPEGSVSTLKIQRTERGDSAVYLCASSLGVGGSTDTQYFGPGTRLTVL.

This clone was seen only a few times. V usage is TRBV11-2 and J usage is TRBJ2-5, with D perhaps matching TRBD2 (5 bases). CDR1 and CDR2 from the germline V gene are SGHAT and FQNNGV. CDR3 length: 15 residues. Trimming removed 1 base at V and 5 bases at J, with 14 bases between. This CDR3 reads CASSLGAQRGETQYF. For the CDR3, the DNA is TGTGCCAGCAGCTTAGGGGCTCAGAGAGGGGAGACCCAGTACTTC. Complete variable domain (other parts from reference TRBV11-2 and TRBJ2-5): EAGVAQSPRYKIIEKRQSVAFWCNPISGHATLYWYQQILGQGPKLLIQFQNNGVVDDSQLPKDRFSAERLKGVDSTLKIQPAKLEDSAVYLCASSLGAQRGETQYFGPGTRLLVL.

The V call is TRBV7-9, the J call TRBJ2-5; no reliable D call. The CDR3 runs 11 residues. CDR1 SEHNR and CDR2 FQNEAQ come from the germline V gene (reference sequence). The ends were cut back, 2 bases at V and 2 bases at J, with 0 bases in the middle. CDR3 in amino acids: CASSLQETQYF. CDR3 coding DNA: TGTGCCAGCAGCTTACAAGAGACCCAGTACTTC.

The chain couples TRBV14 to TRBJ2-3; D unresolved. The V end was cut by 1 base, the J end by 4 bases, with 9 bases between. The CDR3 is 14 residues long. The germline CDR1 and CDR2 sequences are SGHDN and FVKESK. CDR3 sequence reads: CASSQGAVPDTQYF. In DNA, the CDR3 is TGTGCCAGCAGCCAAGGGGCCGTCCCAGATACGCAGTATTTT.

This chain links TRBV7-7 with TRBJ2-1, with 9 positions matching TRBD1. The CDR3 extends over 16 amino acids. Germline values: CDR1 SSHAT, CDR2 FNYEAQ (reference sequence). V was pared by 5 bases and J by 7 bases, with 12 bases of the junction left unmatched. DNA of the CDR3: TGTGCCAGCAGCCCCAAGGAGGGACAGGGTATGAATGAGCAGTTCTTC. Residues: CASSPKEGQGMNEQFF.

The rearrangement uses TRBV7-2 and TRBJ2-7, with 11 bases fitting TRBD1. The CDR3 loop spans 15 amino acids. With 5 bases clipped from V and 3 bases from J, the junction kept 6 bases outside the gene matches. The germline V gene has CDR1 SGHTA and CDR2 FQGNSA. In DNA form, the CDR3 reads TGTGCCAGCAGCATCGGGACAGGGGGGGACTACGAGCAGTACTTC. Amino acid sequence: CASSIGTGGDYEQYF.

This chain connects TRBV11-3 to TRBJ2-1; D uncertain. This CDR3 has 14 amino acids. Germline V gene lookup returns CDR1 SGHNT and CDR2 YENEEA. V lost 1 base and J 2 bases, leaving 6 bases between the germline ends. In DNA form, the CDR3 reads TGTGCCAGCAGCTTAGCTCCAGCCTACAATGAGCAGTTCTTC. This translates into CASSLAPAYNEQFF. The complete variable domain, with remaining parts taken from reference TRBV11-3 and TRBJ2-1, reads EAGVVQSPRYKIIEKKQPVAFWCNPISGHNTLYWYLQNLGQGPELLIRYENEEAVDDSQLPKDRFSAERLKGVDSTLKIQPAELGDSAVYLCASSLAPAYNEQFFGPGTRLTVL.

J is TRBJ2-7 and V is TRBV7-2; D is uncertain. CDR1 and CDR2 from the germline V gene are SGHTA and FQGNSA. This CDR3 is 14 amino acids long. Trimming took off 3 bases at V and 1 base at J, with 10 bases between the two ends. The CDR3 loop is CASSFLSRSYEQYF. For the CDR3, the DNA is TGTGCCAGCAGCTTCCTAAGTCGATCCTACGAGCAGTACTTC.

V and J are TRBV5-4 and TRBJ1-5; unclear D gene. CDR3 length equals 14 residues. CDR1 SGHNT and CDR2 YYREEE come from the germline V gene (reference sequence). Trimming took 2 bases from V and 2 from J, leaving 8 bases between them. The CDR3 reads CASSFWGGNQPQHF. Here the CDR3 DNA reads TGTGCCAGCAGCTTCTGGGGAGGCAATCAGCCCCAGCATTTT. The entire variable domain, with the rest obtained from reference TRBV5-4 and TRBJ1-5, is as follows: ETGVTQSPTHLIKTRGQQVTLRCSSQSGHNTVSWYQQALGQGPQFIFQYYREEENGRGNFPPRFSGLQFPNYSSELNVNALELDDSALYLCASSFWGGNQPQHFGDGTRLSIL.